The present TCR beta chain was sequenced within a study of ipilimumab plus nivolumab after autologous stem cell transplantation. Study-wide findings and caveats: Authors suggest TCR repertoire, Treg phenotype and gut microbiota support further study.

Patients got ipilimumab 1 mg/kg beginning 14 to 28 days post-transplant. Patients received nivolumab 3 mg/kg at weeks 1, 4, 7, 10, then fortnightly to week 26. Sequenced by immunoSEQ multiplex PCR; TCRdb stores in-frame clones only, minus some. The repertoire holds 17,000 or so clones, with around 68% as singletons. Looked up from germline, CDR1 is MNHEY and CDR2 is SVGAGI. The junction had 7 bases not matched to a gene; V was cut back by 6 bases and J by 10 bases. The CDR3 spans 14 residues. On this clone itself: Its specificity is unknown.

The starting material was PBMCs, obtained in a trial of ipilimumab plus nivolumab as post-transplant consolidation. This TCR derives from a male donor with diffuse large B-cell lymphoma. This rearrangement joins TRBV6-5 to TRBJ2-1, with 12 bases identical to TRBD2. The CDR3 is CASSTSGRPTEQFF. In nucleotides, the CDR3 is TGTGCCAGCAGCACTAGCGGGAGGCCAACGGAGCAGTTCTTC.